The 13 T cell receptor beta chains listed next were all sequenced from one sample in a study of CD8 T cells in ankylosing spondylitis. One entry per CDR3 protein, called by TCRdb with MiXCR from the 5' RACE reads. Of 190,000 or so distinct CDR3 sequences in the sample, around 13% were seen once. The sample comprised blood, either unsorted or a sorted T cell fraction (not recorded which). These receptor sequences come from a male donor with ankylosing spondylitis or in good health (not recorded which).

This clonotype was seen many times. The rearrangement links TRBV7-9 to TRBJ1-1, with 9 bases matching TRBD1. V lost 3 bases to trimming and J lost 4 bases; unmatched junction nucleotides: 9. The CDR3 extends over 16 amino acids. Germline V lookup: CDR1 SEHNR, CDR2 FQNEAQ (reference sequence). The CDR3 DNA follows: TGTGCCAGCAGCTTCGCCCCCGGACAGGGGCGCACTGAAGCTTTCTTT. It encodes CASSFAPGQGRTEAFF.

CDR3 loop: CSARLSGTSPYEQYF. The CDR3 DNA is TGCAGTGCTAGGCTCTCTGGGACTTCCCCTTACGAGCAGTACTTC. J is TRBJ2-7 and V is TRBV20-1; D might be TRBD2 (6 bases). Trimming shortened V by 3 bases and J by 4 bases, and 19 bases separated the two germline ends. The V gene's germline CDR1 is DFQATT and CDR2 SNEGSKA (reference sequence). The CDR3 sequence is 15 residues long.

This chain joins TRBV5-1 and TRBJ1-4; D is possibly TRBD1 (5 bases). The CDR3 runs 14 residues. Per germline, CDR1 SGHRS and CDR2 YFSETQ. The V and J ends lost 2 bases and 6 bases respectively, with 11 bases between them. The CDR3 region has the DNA TGCGCCAGCAGCTTAGGGGTTGCGGATGAAAAACTGTTTTTT. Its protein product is CASSLGVADEKLFF.

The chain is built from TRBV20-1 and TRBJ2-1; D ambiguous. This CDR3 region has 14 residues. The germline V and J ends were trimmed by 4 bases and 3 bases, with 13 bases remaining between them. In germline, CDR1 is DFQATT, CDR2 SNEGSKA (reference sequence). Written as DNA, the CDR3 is TGCAGTGCTAAACGACTGTTGAACTACAATGAGCAGTTCTTC. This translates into CSAKRLLNYNEQFF.

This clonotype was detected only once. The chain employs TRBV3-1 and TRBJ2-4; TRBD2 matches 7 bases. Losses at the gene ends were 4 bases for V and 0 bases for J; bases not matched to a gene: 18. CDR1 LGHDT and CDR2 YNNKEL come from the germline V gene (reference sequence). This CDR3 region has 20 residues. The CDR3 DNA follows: TGTGCCAGCAGCCCTTCCTTAGCGGGTTACACCCTCCTAGCCAAAAACATTCAGTACTTC. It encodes CASSPSLAGYTLLAKNIQYF.

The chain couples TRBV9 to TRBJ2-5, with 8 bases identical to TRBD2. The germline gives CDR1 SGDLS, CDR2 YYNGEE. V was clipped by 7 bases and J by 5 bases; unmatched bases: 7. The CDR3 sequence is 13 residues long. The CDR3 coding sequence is TGTGCCAGCGGCAATAGCGGGGCTGAGACCCAGTACTTC. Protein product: CASGNSGAETQYF.

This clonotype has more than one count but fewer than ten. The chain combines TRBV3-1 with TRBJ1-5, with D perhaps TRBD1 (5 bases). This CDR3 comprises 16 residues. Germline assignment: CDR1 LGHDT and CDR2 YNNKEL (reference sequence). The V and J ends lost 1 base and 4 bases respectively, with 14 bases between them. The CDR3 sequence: CASSQGPGVWNQPQHF. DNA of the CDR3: TGTGCCAGCAGCCAAGGACCGGGGGTCTGGAATCAGCCCCAGCATTTT.

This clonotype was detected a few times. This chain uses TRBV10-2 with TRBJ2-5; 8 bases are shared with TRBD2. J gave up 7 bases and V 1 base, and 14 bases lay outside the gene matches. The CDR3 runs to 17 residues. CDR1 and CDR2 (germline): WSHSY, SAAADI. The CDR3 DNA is TGCGCCAGCAGTGAGTGGGATAGCGGGGCCTTTAAGGGGACCCAGTACTTC. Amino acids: CASSEWDSGAFKGTQYF.

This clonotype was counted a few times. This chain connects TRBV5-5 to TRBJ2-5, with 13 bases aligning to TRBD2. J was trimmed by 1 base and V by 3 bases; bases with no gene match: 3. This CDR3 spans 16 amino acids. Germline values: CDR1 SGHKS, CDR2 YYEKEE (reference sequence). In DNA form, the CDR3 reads TGTGCCAGCAGCTCGGGACTAGCGGGGCTCCAAGAGACCCAGTACTTC. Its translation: CASSSGLAGLQETQYF.

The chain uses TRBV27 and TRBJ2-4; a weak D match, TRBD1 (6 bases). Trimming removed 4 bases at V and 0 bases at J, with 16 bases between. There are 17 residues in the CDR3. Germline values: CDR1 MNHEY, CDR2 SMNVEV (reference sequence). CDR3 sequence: CASSSAGTPTAKNIQYF. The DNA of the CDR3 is TGTGCCAGCAGTTCCGCCGGGACACCCACAGCCAAAAACATTCAGTACTTC.

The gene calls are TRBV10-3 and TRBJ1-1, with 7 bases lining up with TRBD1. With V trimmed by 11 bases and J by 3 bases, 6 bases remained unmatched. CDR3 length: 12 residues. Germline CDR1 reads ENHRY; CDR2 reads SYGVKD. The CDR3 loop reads CAVQGPYTEAFF. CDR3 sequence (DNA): TGTGCCGTACAGGGGCCGTACACTGAAGCTTTCTTT.

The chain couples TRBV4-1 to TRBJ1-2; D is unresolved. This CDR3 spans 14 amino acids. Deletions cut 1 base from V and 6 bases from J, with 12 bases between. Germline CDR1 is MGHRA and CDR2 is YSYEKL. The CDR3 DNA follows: TGCGCCAGCAGCCAAGTCCGAAGCGGGGATGGCTACACCTTC. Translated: CASSQVRSGDGYTF.

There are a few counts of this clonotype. The CDR3 reads CASSHPGGGGTVSYEQYF. CDR3 coding DNA: TGTGCCAGCAGCCACCCAGGCGGGGGCGGCACGGTATCCTACGAGCAGTACTTC. This chain joins TRBV7-8 and TRBJ2-7, with D maybe TRBD2 (7 bases). The CDR3 is 18 residues long. The ends were cut back, 5 bases at V and 1 base at J, with 24 bases in the middle. CDR1 is SGHVS and CDR2 is FQNEAQ in the germline V gene.